This TCR beta chain was sequenced for a study of blood T cell repertoires in COVID-19. Study-wide context: COVID-19 samples, acute and convalescent, were from the United States, Italy and Spain. Nucleic acid was either cDNA or gDNA, and it came from T cells, B-cell-depleted T cells, or PBMCs.

The germline gives CDR1 SGHNT, CDR2 YENEEA. The CDR3 runs to 14 residues. V was clipped by 5 bases and J by 1 base; unmatched bases: 3. Study processing details: The assay estimated nucleated cells by amplifying reference gene primers. Method: immunoSEQ multiplex PCR; TCRdb's copy keeps in-frame clones and lacks some. Clone size and the V and J calls come from that table; the DNA yielded D and trimming. The table includes some 490,000 clones, approximately 83% detected once. This clone occurred once. This rearrangement joins TRBV11-3 to TRBJ2-7; the match to TRBD1 covers 9 bases. Sequences were obtained from peripheral blood. The sequence was obtained from a human donor in a cohort sampled during active COVID-19. This CDR3 reads CASSPGTGSYEQYF. Here the CDR3 DNA reads TGTGCCAGCAGCCCCGGGACAGGGTCCTACGAGCAGTACTTC.